These 27 T cell receptor beta chains were sequenced from one sample in a study of blood T cells in healthy people across ages. Primers used in a second PCR of roughly 6 to 11 cycles were a sample-barcoded 5' primer and a J-beta primer mix. TCRdb re-analysed the 5' RACE reads in MiXCR, keeping a single row per CDR3 protein. The data show roughly 1,500,000 distinct CDR3 sequences, with about 31% seen just once and around 11% held by the top ten. What was sequenced was blood. These receptor sequences come from a woman under 40 in good health.

There are many counts of this clonotype. The rearrangement joins TRBV29-1 to TRBJ2-5, with 13 bases identical to TRBD2. V dropped 7 bases and J dropped 4; count of bases not matched to a gene: 0. The germline V gene encodes CDR1 SQVTM and CDR2 ANQGSEA. The CDR3 covers 12 residues. CDR3 nucleotides: TGCAGCGGGACTAGCGGGAGAGAGACCCAGTACTTC. Its translation: CSGTSGRETQYF. The full variable domain, with the rest looked up from reference TRBV29-1 and TRBJ2-5, is SAVISQKPSRDICQRGTSLTIQCQVDSQVTMMFWYRQQPGQSLTLIATANQGSEATYESGFVIDKFPISRPNLTFSTLTVSNMSPEDSSIYLCSGTSGRETQYFGPGTRLLVL.

This clonotype was seen a few times. This sequence joins TRBV10-2 and TRBJ2-7, with D possibly being TRBD2 (5 bases). Germline V gene data show CDR1 as WSHSY and CDR2 as SAAADI. V was pared by 6 bases and J by 0 bases, with 12 bases between. The CDR3 has 14 residues. This CDR3 reads CASRNPGGSYEQYF. CDR3 bases: TGCGCCAGCAGAAATCCAGGAGGCTCCTACGAGCAGTACTTC.

Worth noting for this clonotype: One end of the junction does not line up with germline, which may come from a read error. The chain employs TRBV3-1 and TRBJ2-7; a possible D gene is TRBD2 (6 bases). The J call could be wrong; TRBJ2-5 is a better fit for the DNA end. The CDR3 is 12 residues long. Per germline, CDR1 LGHDT and CDR2 YNNKEL (reference sequence). The DNA of the CDR3 is TGTGTCAGCAGCCTTCGGGGGGAGACCCAGTACTTC. This translates into CVSSLRGETQYF.

The V gene is TRBV24-1, the J gene TRBJ2-3; 12 positions agree with TRBD1. Per germline, CDR1 KGHDR and CDR2 SFDVKD. Losses at the gene ends were 7 bases for V and 10 bases for J; bases not matched to a gene: 11. The CDR3 covers 15 residues. CDR3 in amino acids: CATSPRDRGLNAQYF. Written as DNA, the CDR3 is TGTGCCACCAGCCCTAGGGACAGGGGGCTAAATGCGCAGTATTTT.

This clonotype has more than one count but fewer than ten. The rearrangement uses TRBV20-1 and TRBJ1-5; D is uncertain. The CDR3 runs to 15 residues. Trimming took off 3 bases at V and 2 bases at J, with 14 bases between the two ends. Germline CDR1 and CDR2: DFQATT and SNEGSKA (reference sequence). The CDR3 sequence is CSARWSATGNQPQHF. In DNA form, the CDR3 reads TGCAGTGCTAGGTGGTCAGCAACGGGCAATCAGCCCCAGCATTTT.

The rearrangement links TRBV18 to TRBJ2-3, with 11 bases fitting TRBD2. Losses at the gene ends were 6 bases for V and 4 bases for J; bases not matched to a gene: 9. CDR3 length: 16 residues. The germline CDR1 and CDR2 sequences are KGHSH and LQKENI. The CDR3, as DNA: TGTGCCAGCTCGCTCTTACTAGCGGGAGATGCAGATACGCAGTATTTT. It is translated as CASSLLLAGDADTQYF.

This clonotype was counted a few times. The chain carries TRBV6-4 and TRBJ2-3; tentative D call: TRBD2 (6 bases). Germline V gene sequence: CDR1 MRHNA, CDR2 SNTAGT. The V gene lost 2 bases and the J gene lost 3 bases, with 15 bases spanning the gap. This CDR3 has 16 residues. CDR3 sequence reads: CASSDALGGSTDTQYF. The CDR3 DNA reads as TGTGCCAGCAGTGACGCCCTCGGGGGAAGTACAGATACGCAGTATTTT.

This clonotype was seen at least ten times. The rearrangement joins TRBV5-5 to TRBJ1-1; the D is unclear. This CDR3 comprises 13 residues. Trimming pared 1 base from V and 3 bases from J, leaving 7 bases between. Germline CDR1 reads SGHKS; CDR2 reads YYEKEE (reference sequence). The CDR3 protein is CASSLQGYTEAFF. CDR3 coding DNA: TGTGCCAGCAGCTTGCAAGGATACACTGAAGCTTTCTTT.

The sample holds a few counts of this clonotype. The V and J genes are TRBV28 and TRBJ2-7; 12 nucleotides line up with TRBD1. V lost 6 bases and J lost 9; bases outside the gene matches: 9. Per germline, CDR1 MDHEN and CDR2 SYDVKM. This CDR3 has 14 residues. In DNA form, the CDR3 reads TGTGCCAGCAGAGAACCGGGACAGGGGGCATGGCAGTACTTC. Its translation is CASREPGQGAWQYF.

This sequence joins TRBV20-1 and TRBJ1-6, with 9 bases identical to TRBD1. With 6 bases clipped from V and 9 bases from J, the junction kept 6 bases outside the gene matches. The CDR3 is 13 residues long. Germline assignment: CDR1 DFQATT and CDR2 SNEGSKA (reference sequence). This CDR3 reads CSASTGGISPLHF. Here the CDR3 DNA reads TGCAGTGCGTCGACAGGGGGTATTTCACCCCTCCACTTT.

This clonotype appeared a few times. The V gene is TRBV3-1, the J gene TRBJ2-5; TRBD2 might be the D (6 bases). The CDR3 length is 14 residues. Per the germline V gene, CDR1 is LGHDT and CDR2 is YNNKEL (reference sequence). V shed 0 bases and J shed 4 bases, with 9 bases lying between them. CDR3 in amino acids: CASSQETSRETQYF. The CDR3 coding sequence is TGTGCCAGCAGCCAAGAAACTAGCCGAGAGACCCAGTACTTC.

This clonotype has only a few counts. In DNA, the CDR3 is TGCGCCAGCAGCTTGGCGGCTAGCTTGGCAGATACGCAGTATTTT. It yields the protein CASSLAASLADTQYF. This chain connects TRBV5-1 to TRBJ2-3, with D possibly TRBD2 on 5 matching bases. The V gene's germline CDR1 is SGHRS and CDR2 YFSETQ. The CDR3 length is 15 residues. V lost 0 bases, J lost 4 bases, and 12 bases lay in between.

This clonotype was counted a single time. The J gene is TRBJ2-5, the V gene TRBV9, with unresolved D. This CDR3 has 14 amino acids. V shed 2 bases and J shed 6 bases, with 14 bases lying between them. Germline-derived CDR1 and CDR2 are SGDLS and YYNGEE. The DNA of the CDR3 is TGTGCCAGCAGCGTGGGCCTCCCCGGAAAGACCCAGTACTTC. Translated, it gives CASSVGLPGKTQYF.

There are many counts of this clonotype. The chain has TRBV29-1 and TRBJ2-5; TRBD2 might be the D (6 bases). V was shortened by 5 bases and J by 4 bases, with 11 bases between the two germline ends. CDR3 length: 12 residues. Germline loops: CDR1 SQVTM, CDR2 ANQGSEA. The CDR3 protein is CSVFGGGETQYF. CDR3 bases: TGCAGCGTTTTTGGGGGAGGAGAGACCCAGTACTTC.

This clonotype occurred a few times. The chain couples TRBV9 to TRBJ2-1; 8 bases are a match to TRBD2. This CDR3 is 15 amino acids long. Trimming cost V 3 bases and J 5 bases; bases outside gene matches: 7. Germline V gene sequence: CDR1 SGDLS, CDR2 YYNGEE. The CDR3 protein is CASSGGGPINNEQFF. The CDR3 coding sequence is TGTGCCAGCAGCGGCGGGGGGCCAATCAACAATGAGCAGTTCTTC.

Comment on this clonotype: The final CDR3 position lacks the conserved phenylalanine or tryptophan, pointing to a likely read error. The V call is TRBV20-1, the J call TRBJ2-1, with TRBD2 as a possible D gene (5 bases). The CDR3 length is 13 residues. In germline, CDR1 is DFQATT, CDR2 SNEGSKA (reference sequence). The V end was cut by 1 base, the J end by 4 bases, with 8 bases between. DNA of the CDR3: TGCAGTGCTAGAGGTAGCGTTTACAATGAGCAGTTCTTA. It encodes CSARGSVYNEQFL.

In this sample, this clonotype turned up a few times. V gene TRBV20-1 combines with J gene TRBJ2-7; D is unresolved. V was cut by 2 bases and J by 2 bases, with 10 bases left in between. Germline-derived CDR1 and CDR2 are DFQATT and SNEGSKA (reference sequence). This CDR3 is built from 13 residues. CDR3 sequence: CSARFTSPYEQYF. CDR3 nucleotide sequence: TGCAGTGCTAGATTCACGTCACCCTACGAGCAGTACTTC.

This clonotype has a handful of counts. The chain combines TRBV20-1 with TRBJ1-2; the D gene is possibly TRBD1 (6 bases). Deletions cut 4 bases from V and 1 base from J, with 7 bases between. From germline, CDR1 is DFQATT and CDR2 SNEGSKA (reference sequence). CDR3 length equals 12 residues. CDR3 nucleotides: TGCAGTGCTAACAGGGATAACTATGGCTACACCTTC. Translating gives CSANRDNYGYTF.

Only one count was recorded for this clonotype. The rearrangement joins TRBV2 to TRBJ1-4; D remains ambiguous. Germline V CDR1 and CDR2: SNHLY, FYNNEI. CDR3 size: 14 residues. V was shortened by 5 bases and J by 0 bases, with 7 bases between the two germline ends. CDR3 nucleotides: TGTGCCAGCAGTAACGGGGCAACTAATGAAAAACTGTTTTTT. Residues: CASSNGATNEKLFF.

A few counts support this clonotype. The chain carries TRBV2 and TRBJ2-7; TRBD1 might be the D (6 bases). The germline gives CDR1 SNHLY, CDR2 FYNNEI. The ends were cut back, 2 bases at V and 5 bases at J, with 13 bases in the middle. CDR3 length equals 14 residues. CDR3 DNA: TGTGCCAGCAGTGAACAGGGGTGGACGCACGAGCAGTACTTC. This codes for CASSEQGWTHEQYF.

The chain carries TRBV19 and TRBJ2-1, with D perhaps matching TRBD1 (6 bases). V was clipped by 4 bases and J by 8 bases, with 12 bases between them. The CDR3 is 13 residues long. The germline V gene has CDR1 LNHDA and CDR2 SQIVND (reference sequence). The CDR3 nucleotides are TGTGCCAGTAGTACCAGGGGCAGTTATGAGCAGTTCTTC. Amino acid sequence: CASSTRGSYEQFF.

The V and J genes are TRBV27 and TRBJ2-7, with D perhaps TRBD2 (5 bases). The CDR3 contains 16 residues. In germline, CDR1 is MNHEY, CDR2 SMNVEV (reference sequence). Deletions cut 2 bases from V and 6 bases from J, with 20 bases between. The CDR3 DNA sequence: TGTGCCAGCAGTTTAAGAACGCCGGAGGCCGGATTCGAGCAGTACTTC. Its protein product is CASSLRTPEAGFEQYF.

Here the CDR3 DNA reads TGTGCCAGCAGCCTGGTATACTACGAGCAGTACTTC. The encoded protein is CASSLVYYEQYF. The genes are TRBV28 and TRBJ2-4; D is uncertain. TRBJ2-7 matches the DNA end more closely, so the J call is doubtful. CDR1 and CDR2 from the germline V gene are MDHEN and SYDVKM. There are 12 residues in the CDR3.

This clonotype occurred a few times. V is TRBV15 and J is TRBJ2-5; 9 bases line up with TRBD1. V trimming: 5 bases; J trimming: 3 bases; junction bases outside the gene matches: 4. The CDR3 is 14 residues long. The germline gives CDR1 LNHNV, CDR2 YYDKDF (reference sequence). CDR3 sequence reads: CATSARDREETQYF. CDR3 coding DNA: TGTGCCACCAGCGCCCGGGACAGGGAAGAGACCCAGTACTTC.

This clonotype was picked up a small number of times. The J gene is TRBJ2-7, the V gene TRBV21-1; the table gives TRBD2 as D, unverified against the DNA. TRBV21-1 counts as a pseudogene. The CDR3 has 23 amino acids. The CDR3: CASSKALNIIDRKRVAGGKEQYF. CDR3 DNA sequence: TGTGCCAGCAGCAAAGCCCTAAATATTATTGATCGCAAGAGGGTAGCGGGAGGAAAGGAACAGTACTTC.

V usage is TRBV27 and J usage is TRBJ1-6; 7 bases align to TRBD1. Germline-derived CDR1 and CDR2 are MNHEY and SMNVEV (reference sequence). The CDR3 totals 19 residues. The junction had 18 bases not matched to a gene; V was cut back by 4 bases and J by 6 bases. CDR3 sequence (DNA): TGTGCCAGCAGTTCTCAAAGTTCGAACAGGGGATATTTTAATTCACCCCTCCACTTT. Its protein product is CASSSQSSNRGYFNSPLHF.

This clonotype has only a few counts. V and J are TRBV20-1 and TRBJ1-2, with D possibly matching TRBD1 (5 bases). This CDR3 spans 15 amino acids. Trimming took 0 bases from V and 0 from J, leaving 11 bases between them. From germline, CDR1 is DFQATT and CDR2 SNEGSKA (reference sequence). DNA of the CDR3: TGCAGTGCTAGAGATTCGGTGGGGGCTAACTATGGCTACACCTTC. Its translation is CSARDSVGANYGYTF.